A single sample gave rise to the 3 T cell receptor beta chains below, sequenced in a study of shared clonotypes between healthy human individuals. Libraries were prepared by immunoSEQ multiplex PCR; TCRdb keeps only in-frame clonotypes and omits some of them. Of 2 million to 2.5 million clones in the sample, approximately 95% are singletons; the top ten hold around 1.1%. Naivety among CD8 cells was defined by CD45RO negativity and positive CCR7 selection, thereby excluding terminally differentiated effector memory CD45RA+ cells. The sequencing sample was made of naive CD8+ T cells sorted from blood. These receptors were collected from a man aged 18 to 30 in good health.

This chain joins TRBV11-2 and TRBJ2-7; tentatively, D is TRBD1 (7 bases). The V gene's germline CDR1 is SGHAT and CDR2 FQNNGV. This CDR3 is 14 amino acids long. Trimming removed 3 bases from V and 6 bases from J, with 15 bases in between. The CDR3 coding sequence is TGTGCCAGCAGCTTTGGAGGGGGCGAATTCGAGCAGTACTTC. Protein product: CASSFGGGEFEQYF.

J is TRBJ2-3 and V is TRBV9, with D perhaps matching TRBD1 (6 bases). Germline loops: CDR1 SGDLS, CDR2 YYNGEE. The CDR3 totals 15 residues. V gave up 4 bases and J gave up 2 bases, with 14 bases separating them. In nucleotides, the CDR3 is TGTGCCAGCAGCCCTCGACAGGCCCCCACAGATACGCAGTATTTT. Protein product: CASSPRQAPTDTQYF.

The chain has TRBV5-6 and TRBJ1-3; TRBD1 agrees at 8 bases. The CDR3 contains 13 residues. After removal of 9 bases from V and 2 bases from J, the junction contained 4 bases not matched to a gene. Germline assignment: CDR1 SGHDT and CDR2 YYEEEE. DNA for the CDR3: TGTGCCACCCAGGGGGCTCCTGGAAACACCATATATTTT. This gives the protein CATQGAPGNTIYF.